Listed here is a single T cell receptor beta chain. Autologous stem cell transplantation was followed by relapse in every patient, and brentuximab vedotin exposure varied. The record originates from a study of PD-1 blockade in classical Hodgkin lymphoma. Data came from immunoSEQ multiplex PCR; TCRdb stores just in-frame clones and leaves some out. The data show about 39,000 clones, about nine tenths seen once. This CDR3 is 15 amino acids long. Germline V gene data show CDR1 as MNHEY and CDR2 as SMNVEV (reference sequence). The V segment lost 6 bases and the J segment 0 bases; nucleotides outside the gene matches: 3.

The receptor's source is a human donor with classical Hodgkin lymphoma. This sequence joins TRBV27 and TRBJ2-1; TRBD1 matches at 9 bases. The sequencing here drew on peripheral blood mononuclear cells (PBMCs), taken at baseline. CDR3 DNA: TGTGCCAGCAGGCTGGACAGGGGCTCCTACAATGAGCAGTTCTTC. The encoded protein is CASRLDRGSYNEQFF.